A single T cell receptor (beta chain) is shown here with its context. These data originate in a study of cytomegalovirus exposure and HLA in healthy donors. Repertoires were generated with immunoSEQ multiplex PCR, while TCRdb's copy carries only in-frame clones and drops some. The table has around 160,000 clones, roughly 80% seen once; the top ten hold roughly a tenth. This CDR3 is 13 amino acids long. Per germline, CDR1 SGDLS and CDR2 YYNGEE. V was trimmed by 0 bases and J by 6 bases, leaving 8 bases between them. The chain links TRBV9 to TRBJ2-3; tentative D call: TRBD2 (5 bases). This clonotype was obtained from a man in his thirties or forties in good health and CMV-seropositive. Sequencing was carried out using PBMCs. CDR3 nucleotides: TGTGCCAGCAGCGTAGGCGCGGGCGATACGCAGTATTTT. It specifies CASSVGAGDTQYF.